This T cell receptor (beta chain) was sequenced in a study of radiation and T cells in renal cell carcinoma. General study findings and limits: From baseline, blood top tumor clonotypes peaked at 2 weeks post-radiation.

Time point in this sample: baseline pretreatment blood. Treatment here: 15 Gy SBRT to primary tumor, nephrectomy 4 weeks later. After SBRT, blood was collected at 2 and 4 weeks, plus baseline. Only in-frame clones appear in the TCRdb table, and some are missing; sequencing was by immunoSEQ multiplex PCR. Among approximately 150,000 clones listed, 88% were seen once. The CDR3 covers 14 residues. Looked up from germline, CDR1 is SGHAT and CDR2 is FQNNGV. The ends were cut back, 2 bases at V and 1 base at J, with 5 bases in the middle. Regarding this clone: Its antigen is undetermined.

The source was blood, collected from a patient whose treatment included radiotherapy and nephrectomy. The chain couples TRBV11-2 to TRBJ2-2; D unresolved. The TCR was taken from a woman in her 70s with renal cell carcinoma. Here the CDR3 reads CASSLRQNTGELFF. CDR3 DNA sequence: TGTGCCAGCAGCTTAAGGCAGAACACCGGGGAGCTGTTTTTT.